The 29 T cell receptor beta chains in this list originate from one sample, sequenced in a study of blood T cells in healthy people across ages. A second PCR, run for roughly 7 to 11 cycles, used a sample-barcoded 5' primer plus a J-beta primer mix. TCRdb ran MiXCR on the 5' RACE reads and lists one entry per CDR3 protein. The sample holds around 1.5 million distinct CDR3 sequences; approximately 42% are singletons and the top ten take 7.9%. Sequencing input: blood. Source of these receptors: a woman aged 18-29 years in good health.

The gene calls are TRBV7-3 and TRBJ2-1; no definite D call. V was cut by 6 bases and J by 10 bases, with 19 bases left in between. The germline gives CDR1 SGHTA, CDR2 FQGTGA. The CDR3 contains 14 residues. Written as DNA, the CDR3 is TGTGCCAGCAGTCGTTCAGTCCAGGAAACGGAGCAGTTCTTC. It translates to CASSRSVQETEQFF.

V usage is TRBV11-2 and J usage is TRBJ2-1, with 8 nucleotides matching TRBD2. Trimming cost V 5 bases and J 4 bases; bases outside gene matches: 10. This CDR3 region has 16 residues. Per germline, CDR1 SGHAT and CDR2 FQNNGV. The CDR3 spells CASSPRRLATYNEQFF. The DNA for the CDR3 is TGTGCCAGCAGCCCTAGGCGACTAGCGACATACAATGAGCAGTTCTTC. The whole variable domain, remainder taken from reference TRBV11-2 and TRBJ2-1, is EAGVAQSPRYKIIEKRQSVAFWCNPISGHATLYWYQQILGQGPKLLIQFQNNGVVDDSQLPKDRFSAERLKGVDSTLKIQPAKLEDSAVYLCASSPRRLATYNEQFFGPGTRLTVL.

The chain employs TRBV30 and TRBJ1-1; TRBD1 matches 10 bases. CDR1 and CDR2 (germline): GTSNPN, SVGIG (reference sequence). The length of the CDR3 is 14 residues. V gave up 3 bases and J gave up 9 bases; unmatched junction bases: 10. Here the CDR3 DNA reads TGTGCCTGGAGGAAAGGGACAGGGGATGAAAAAGCTTTCTTT. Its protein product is CAWRKGTGDEKAFF. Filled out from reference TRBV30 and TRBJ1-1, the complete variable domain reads SQTIHQWPATLVQPVGSPLSLECTVEGTSNPNLYWYRQAAGRGLQLLFYSVGIGQISSEVPQNLSASRPQDRQFILSSKKLLLSDSGFYLCAWRKGTGDEKAFFGQGTRLTVV.

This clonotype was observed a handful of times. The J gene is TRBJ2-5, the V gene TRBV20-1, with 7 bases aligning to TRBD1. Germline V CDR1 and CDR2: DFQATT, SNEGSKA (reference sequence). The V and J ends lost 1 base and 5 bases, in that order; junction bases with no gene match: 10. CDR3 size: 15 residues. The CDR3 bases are TGCAGTGCTAGAGGAGGGGGCGGAACTCGCGAGACCCAGTACTTC. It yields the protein CSARGGGGTRETQYF.

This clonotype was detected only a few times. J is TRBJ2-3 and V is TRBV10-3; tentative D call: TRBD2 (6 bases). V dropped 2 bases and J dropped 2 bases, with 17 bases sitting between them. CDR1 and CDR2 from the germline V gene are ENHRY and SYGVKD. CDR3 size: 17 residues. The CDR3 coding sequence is TGTGCCATCAGTGAGGCCCTGGGCGGGGCGAACACAGATACGCAGTATTTT. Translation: CAISEALGGANTDTQYF.

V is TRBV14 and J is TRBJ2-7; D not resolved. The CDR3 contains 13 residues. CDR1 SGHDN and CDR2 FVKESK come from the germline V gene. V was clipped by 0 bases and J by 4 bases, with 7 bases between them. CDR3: CASSQERHYEQYF. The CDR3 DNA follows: TGTGCCAGCAGCCAAGAGAGGCATTACGAGCAGTACTTC.

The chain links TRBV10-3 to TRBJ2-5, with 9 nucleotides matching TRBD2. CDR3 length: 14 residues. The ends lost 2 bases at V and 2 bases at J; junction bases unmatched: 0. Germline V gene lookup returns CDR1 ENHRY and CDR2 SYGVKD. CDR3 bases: TGTGCCATCAGTGAGCTAGCGGGGCAAGAGACCCAGTACTTC. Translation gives CAISELAGQETQYF.

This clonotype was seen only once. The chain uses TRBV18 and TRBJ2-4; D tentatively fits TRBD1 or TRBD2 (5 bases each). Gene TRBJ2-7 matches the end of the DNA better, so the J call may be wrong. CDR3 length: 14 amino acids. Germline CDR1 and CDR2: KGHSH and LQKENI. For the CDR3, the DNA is TGTGCCAGCTCACCAACGACTCAGGGACACGAGCAGTACTTC. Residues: CASSPTTQGHEQYF.

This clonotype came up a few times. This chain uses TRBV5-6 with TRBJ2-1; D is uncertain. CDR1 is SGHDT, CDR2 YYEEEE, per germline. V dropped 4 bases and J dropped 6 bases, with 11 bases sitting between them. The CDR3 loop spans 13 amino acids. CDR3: CASSHLPGNEQFF. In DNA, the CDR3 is TGTGCCAGCAGCCACCTCCCAGGCAATGAGCAGTTCTTC.

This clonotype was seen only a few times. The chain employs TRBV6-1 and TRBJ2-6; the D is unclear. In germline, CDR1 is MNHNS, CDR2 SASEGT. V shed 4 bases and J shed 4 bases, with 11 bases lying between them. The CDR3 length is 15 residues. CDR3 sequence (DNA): TGTGCCAGCAGTGTCCAGTTTACAGGGGCCAACGTCCTGACTTTC. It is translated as CASSVQFTGANVLTF.

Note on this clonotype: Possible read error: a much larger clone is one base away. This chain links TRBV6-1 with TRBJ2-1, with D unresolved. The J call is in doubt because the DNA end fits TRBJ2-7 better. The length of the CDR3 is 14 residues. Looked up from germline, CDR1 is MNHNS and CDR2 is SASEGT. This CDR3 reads CASKVLSSYNEQYF. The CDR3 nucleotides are TGTGCCAGCAAGGTTCTAAGCTCCTACAATGAGCAGTACTTC.

The CDR3 spells CASSPLRGRGAGYTF. In nucleotides, the CDR3 is TGTGCCAGCAGTCCTTTAAGGGGCAGGGGGGCTGGCTACACCTTC. The chain recombines TRBV27 with TRBJ1-2; TRBD1 agrees at 7 bases. J was trimmed by 7 bases and V by 5 bases; bases with no gene match: 13. CDR1 and CDR2 from the germline V gene are MNHEY and SMNVEV (reference sequence). This CDR3 has 15 residues.

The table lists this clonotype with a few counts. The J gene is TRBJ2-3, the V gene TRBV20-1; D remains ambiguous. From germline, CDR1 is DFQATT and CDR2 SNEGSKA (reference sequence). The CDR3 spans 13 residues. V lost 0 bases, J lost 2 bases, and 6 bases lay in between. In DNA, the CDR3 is TGCAGTGCTAGAGATAAAGCCACAGATACGCAGTATTTT. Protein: CSARDKATDTQYF.

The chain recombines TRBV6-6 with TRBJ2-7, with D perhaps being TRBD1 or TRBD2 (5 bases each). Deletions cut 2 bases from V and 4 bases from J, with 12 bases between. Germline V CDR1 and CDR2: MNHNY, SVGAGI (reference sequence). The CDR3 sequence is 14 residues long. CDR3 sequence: CASSYPERGYEQYF. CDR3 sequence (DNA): TGTGCCAGCAGTTACCCGGAGAGGGGATACGAGCAGTACTTC.

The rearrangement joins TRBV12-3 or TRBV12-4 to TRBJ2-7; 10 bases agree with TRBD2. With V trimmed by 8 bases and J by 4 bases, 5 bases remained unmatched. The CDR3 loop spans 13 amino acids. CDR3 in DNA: TGTGCCAGCGGGCCTAGCGGGAGTTACGAGCAGTACTTC. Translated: CASGPSGSYEQYF.

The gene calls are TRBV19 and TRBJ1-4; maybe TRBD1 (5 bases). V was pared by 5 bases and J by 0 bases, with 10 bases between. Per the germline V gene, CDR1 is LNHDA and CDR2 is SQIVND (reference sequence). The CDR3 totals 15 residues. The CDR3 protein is CASSARRATNEKLFF. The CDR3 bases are TGTGCCAGTAGTGCCCGCAGGGCAACTAATGAAAAACTGTTTTTT.

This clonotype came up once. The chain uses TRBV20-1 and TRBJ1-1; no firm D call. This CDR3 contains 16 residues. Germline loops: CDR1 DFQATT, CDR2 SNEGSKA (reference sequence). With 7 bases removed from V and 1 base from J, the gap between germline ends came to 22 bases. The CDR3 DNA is TGCAGTGTAGATACCCGGACGGGAGAGCCGAACACTGAAGCTTTCTTT. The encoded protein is CSVDTRTGEPNTEAFF.

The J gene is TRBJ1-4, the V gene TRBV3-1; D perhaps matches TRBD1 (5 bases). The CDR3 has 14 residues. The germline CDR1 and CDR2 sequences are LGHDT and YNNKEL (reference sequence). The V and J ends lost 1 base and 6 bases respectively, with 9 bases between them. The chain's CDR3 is CASSQGMGDEKLFF. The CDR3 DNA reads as TGTGCCAGCAGCCAAGGAATGGGGGATGAAAAACTGTTTTTT.

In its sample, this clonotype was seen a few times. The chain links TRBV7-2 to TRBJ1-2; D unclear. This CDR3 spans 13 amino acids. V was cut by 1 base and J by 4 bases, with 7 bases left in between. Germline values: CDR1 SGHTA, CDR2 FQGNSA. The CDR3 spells CASSLGLGYGYTF. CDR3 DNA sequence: TGTGCCAGCAGCTTAGGTCTTGGCTATGGCTACACCTTC.

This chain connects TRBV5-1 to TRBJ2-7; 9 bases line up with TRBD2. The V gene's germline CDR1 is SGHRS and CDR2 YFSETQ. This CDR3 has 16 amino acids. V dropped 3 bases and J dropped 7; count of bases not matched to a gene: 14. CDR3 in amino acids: CASSSAPSGTGNEQYF. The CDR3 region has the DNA TGCGCCAGCAGCTCCGCCCCTAGCGGGACGGGCAATGAGCAGTACTTC. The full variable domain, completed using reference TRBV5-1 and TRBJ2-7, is KAGVTQTPRYLIKTRGQQVTLSCSPISGHRSVSWYQQTPGQGLQFLFEYFSETQRNKGNFPGRFSGRQFSNSRSEMNVSTLELGDSALYLCASSSAPSGTGNEQYFGPGTRLTVT.

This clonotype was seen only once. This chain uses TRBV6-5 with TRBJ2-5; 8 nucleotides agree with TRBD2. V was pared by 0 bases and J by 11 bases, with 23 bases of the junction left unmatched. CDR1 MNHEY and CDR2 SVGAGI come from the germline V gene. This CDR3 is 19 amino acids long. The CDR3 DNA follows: TGTGCCAGCAGTTACTCGTTTCGCCCAGCGGGGGTATGGAACAATGAGCAGTACTTC. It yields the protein CASSYSFRPAGVWNNEQYF.

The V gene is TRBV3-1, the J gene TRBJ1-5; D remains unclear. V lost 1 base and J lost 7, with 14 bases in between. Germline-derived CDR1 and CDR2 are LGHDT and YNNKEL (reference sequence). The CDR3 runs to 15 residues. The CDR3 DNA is TGTGCCAGCAGCCAAGCAGACCGCCCCAGACAGCCCCAGCATTTT. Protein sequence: CASSQADRPRQPQHF.

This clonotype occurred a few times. Here the CDR3 reads CASSLLPGKSYEQYF. CDR3 bases: TGTGCCAGCAGCTTACTTCCGGGGAAATCCTACGAGCAGTACTTC. The rearrangement links TRBV7-9 to TRBJ2-7; the D gene is possibly TRBD2 (5 bases). V lost 2 bases, J lost 1 base, and 12 bases lay in between. CDR1 and CDR2 from the germline V gene are SEHNR and FQNEAQ (reference sequence). The CDR3 consists of 15 residues.

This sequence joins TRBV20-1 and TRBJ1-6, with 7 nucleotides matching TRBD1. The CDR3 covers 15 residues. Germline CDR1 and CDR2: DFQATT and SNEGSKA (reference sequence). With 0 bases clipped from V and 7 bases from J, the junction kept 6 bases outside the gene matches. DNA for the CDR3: TGCAGTGCTAGAGAGACAGGGCCTCCGAATTCACCCCTCCACTTT. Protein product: CSARETGPPNSPLHF.

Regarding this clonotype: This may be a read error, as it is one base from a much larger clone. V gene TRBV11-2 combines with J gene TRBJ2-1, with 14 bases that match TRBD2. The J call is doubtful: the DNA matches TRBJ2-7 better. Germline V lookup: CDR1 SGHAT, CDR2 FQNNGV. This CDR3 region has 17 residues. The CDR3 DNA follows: TGTGCCAGCAGCTTGGGGACTAGCGGGAGCTCCTACAATGAGCAGTACTTC. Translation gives CASSLGTSGSSYNEQYF.

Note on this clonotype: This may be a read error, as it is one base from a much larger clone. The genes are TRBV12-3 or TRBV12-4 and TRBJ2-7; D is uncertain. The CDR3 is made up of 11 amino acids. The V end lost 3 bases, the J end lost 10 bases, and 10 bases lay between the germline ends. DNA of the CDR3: TGTGCCAGCAGTTTCAAGGAGTCCCAGTACTTC. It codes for CASSFKESQYF.

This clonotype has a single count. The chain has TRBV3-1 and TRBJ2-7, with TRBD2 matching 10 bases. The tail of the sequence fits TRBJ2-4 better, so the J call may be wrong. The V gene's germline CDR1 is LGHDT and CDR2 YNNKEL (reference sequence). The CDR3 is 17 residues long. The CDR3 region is CASSQVGKAGGRYIQYF. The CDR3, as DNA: TGTGCCAGCAGCCAAGTTGGAAAAGCGGGGGGGCGATACATTCAGTACTTC.

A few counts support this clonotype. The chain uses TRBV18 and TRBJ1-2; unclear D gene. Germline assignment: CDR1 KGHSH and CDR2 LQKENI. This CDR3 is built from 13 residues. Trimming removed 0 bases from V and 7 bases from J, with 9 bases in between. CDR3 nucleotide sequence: TGTGCCAGCTCACCACCTGAACCGAGTGGCTACACCTTC. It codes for CASSPPEPSGYTF.

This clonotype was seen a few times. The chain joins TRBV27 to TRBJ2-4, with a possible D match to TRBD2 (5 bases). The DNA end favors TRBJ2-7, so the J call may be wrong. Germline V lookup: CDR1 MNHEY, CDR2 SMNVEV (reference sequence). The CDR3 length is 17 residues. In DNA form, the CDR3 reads TGTGCCAGCAGCCCTTATGCGGGCTGGCACCAGACCTACGAGCAGTACTTC. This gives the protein CASSPYAGWHQTYEQYF.